The 22 T cell receptor beta chains in this list originate from one sample, sequenced in a study of shared clonotypes between healthy human individuals. Clones were read by immunoSEQ multiplex PCR, and TCRdb kept only the in-frame ones, dropping some. Among about 2.1 million clones listed, over 85% were seen once. Naive CD8 populations comprised CD45RO-negative cells positively selected for CCR7, excluding terminally differentiated effector memory CD45RA+ cells. The specimen sequenced was naive CD8+ T cells from PBMCs. These receptors came from a man between 18 and 29 years old in good health. Some clones in this sample may be carry-over from other donors' samples.

The chain is built from TRBV9 and TRBJ1-2; D is perhaps TRBD1 (6 bases). V was pared by 3 bases and J by 0 bases, with 15 bases between. The length of the CDR3 is 16 residues. Germline CDR1 SGDLS, CDR2 YYNGEE. CDR3 amino acids: CASSAARGAANYGYTF. The CDR3 DNA sequence: TGTGCCAGCAGCGCGGCGCGGGGGGCGGCTAACTATGGCTACACCTTC. Full variable domain (remainder filled in from reference TRBV9 and TRBJ1-2): DSGVTQTPKHLITATGQRVTLRCSPRSGDLSVYWYQQSLDQGLQFLIQYYNGEERAKGNILERFSAQQFPDLHSELNLSSLELGDSALYFCASSAARGAANYGYTFGSGTRLTVV.

The sample holds one count of this clone. The chain couples TRBV2 to TRBJ2-1; unclear D gene. This CDR3 is 11 amino acids long. The germline gives CDR1 SNHLY, CDR2 FYNNEI. Trimming removed 9 bases from V and 12 bases from J, with 15 bases in between. This CDR3 reads CASTLGMRQFF. The CDR3 DNA is TGTGCCAGTACCCTCGGCATGCGGCAGTTCTTC.

This clone was found once. The chain joins TRBV19 to TRBJ1-1; D is possibly TRBD1 (6 bases). Trimming left V 7 bases short and J 5 bases short, with 17 bases between. Germline-derived CDR1 and CDR2 are LNHDA and SQIVND (reference sequence). The CDR3 totals 14 residues. CDR3 loop: CASTPDRLWTEAFF. The CDR3, as DNA: TGTGCCAGTACCCCAGACAGGCTGTGGACTGAAGCTTTCTTT.

The V gene is TRBV7-9, the J gene TRBJ2-7, with a tentative D call TRBD2 (5 bases). The V end was cut by 1 base, the J end by 0 bases, with 10 bases between. The germline V gene encodes CDR1 SEHNR and CDR2 FQNEAQ (reference sequence). The CDR3 extends over 15 amino acids. As DNA, the CDR3 is TGTGCCAGCAGCTTAGGGACTTTTAGCTCCTACGAGCAGTACTTC. The encoded protein is CASSLGTFSSYEQYF.

CDR3 protein: CASREIGTGIFYEQYF. The CDR3 DNA sequence: TGTGCCAGCAGGGAAATAGGGACAGGGATTTTCTACGAGCAGTACTTC. The chain uses TRBV6-7 and TRBJ2-7; TRBD1 matches at 9 bases. TRBV6-7 is an open reading frame whose function is uncertain. V dropped 6 bases and J dropped 3; count of bases not matched to a gene: 12. The CDR3 consists of 16 residues.

This clone was counted once. The chain carries TRBV4-1 and TRBJ2-7; TRBD2 aligns across 9 bases. J gave up 4 bases and V 0 bases, and 10 bases lay outside the gene matches. Germline CDR1 and CDR2: MGHRA and YSYEKL. This CDR3 has 17 amino acids. The CDR3 region is CASSQEMDAAGGYEQYF. DNA of the CDR3: TGCGCCAGCAGCCAAGAGATGGACGCCGCGGGAGGGTACGAGCAGTACTTC.

This clone was observed a handful of times. The rearrangement joins TRBV14 to TRBJ2-1; TRBD2 is a possible D gene (6 bases). V was cut by 4 bases and J by 6 bases, with 13 bases left in between. CDR3 length equals 14 residues. In germline, CDR1 is SGHDN, CDR2 FVKESK. The CDR3 sequence is CASSRGLPPNEQFF. The CDR3 nucleotides are TGTGCCAGCAGCCGGGGACTGCCCCCCAATGAGCAGTTCTTC.

The rearrangement joins TRBV6-5 to TRBJ1-4; no reliable D call. This CDR3 comprises 15 residues. The germline V gene has CDR1 MNHEY and CDR2 SVGAGI. Trimming left V 6 bases short and J 4 bases short, with 15 bases between. The CDR3 DNA is TGTGCCAGCAGACCCCCGGTTGTCGTTAATGAAAAACTGTTTTTT. Translating gives CASRPPVVVNEKLFF.

This chain uses TRBV6-1 with TRBJ2-7; D gene ambiguous. There are 15 residues in the CDR3. Germline assignment: CDR1 MNHNS and CDR2 SASEGT. The V gene lost 0 bases and the J gene lost 2 bases, with 11 bases spanning the gap. CDR3 in amino acids: CASSEAALNPYEQYF. CDR3 bases: TGTGCCAGCAGTGAAGCGGCACTGAACCCCTACGAGCAGTACTTC.

The chain employs TRBV11-2 and TRBJ2-1, with 14 bases that match TRBD2. Germline CDR1 reads SGHAT; CDR2 reads FQNNGV. This CDR3 has 17 residues. V lost 3 bases, J lost 7 bases, and 8 bases stayed unmatched. The CDR3, as DNA: TGTGCCAGCAGCTTGGAGGCTAGACTAGCGGGGGGGAATGAGCAGTTCTTC. Translated: CASSLEARLAGGNEQFF.

This chain connects TRBV28 to TRBJ2-2; TRBD1 matches 7 bases. J was trimmed by 1 base and V by 6 bases; bases with no gene match: 11. The CDR3 totals 17 residues. CDR1 is MDHEN and CDR2 is SYDVKM in the germline V gene. CDR3 sequence: CASSQPSDRRNTGELFF. DNA for the CDR3: TGTGCCAGCAGCCAACCCTCGGACAGGAGGAACACCGGGGAGCTGTTTTTT.

The chain is built from TRBV9 and TRBJ2-3; maybe TRBD2 (6 bases). Germline V gene sequence: CDR1 SGDLS, CDR2 YYNGEE. V shed 0 bases and J shed 3 bases, with 11 bases lying between them. This CDR3 is 15 amino acids long. The CDR3 DNA follows: TGTGCCAGCAGCGTAGGTACTAGCCATACAGATACGCAGTATTTT. This codes for CASSVGTSHTDTQYF. Drawing the rest from reference TRBV9 and TRBJ2-3, the complete variable domain is DSGVTQTPKHLITATGQRVTLRCSPRSGDLSVYWYQQSLDQGLQFLIQYYNGEERAKGNILERFSAQQFPDLHSELNLSSLELGDSALYFCASSVGTSHTDTQYFGPGTRLTVL.

The V call is TRBV4-2, the J call TRBJ2-2; TRBD2 matches 7 bases. With 0 bases clipped from V and 4 bases from J, the junction kept 5 bases outside the gene matches. CDR1 and CDR2 from the germline V gene are LGHNA and YNFKEQ. The CDR3 is 16 amino acids. The CDR3 region is CASSQEVASGTGELFF. The CDR3 region has the DNA TGTGCCAGCAGCCAAGAAGTGGCTAGCGGCACCGGGGAGCTGTTTTTT.

V is TRBV7-3 and J is TRBJ1-1, with D possibly TRBD1 on 5 matching bases. Germline V lookup: CDR1 SGHTA, CDR2 FQGTGA. CDR3 length: 15 amino acids. V shed 2 bases and J shed 0 bases, with 10 bases lying between them. For the CDR3, the DNA is TGTGCCAGCAGCTTACAGGGCTCTATGAACACTGAAGCTTTCTTT. This codes for CASSLQGSMNTEAFF.

The chain joins TRBV28 to TRBJ1-2, with a tentative D call TRBD1 (5 bases). Germline-derived CDR1 and CDR2 are MDHEN and SYDVKM. Trimming took 6 bases from V and 5 from J, leaving 22 bases between them. This CDR3 is 16 amino acids long. The CDR3 reads CASRQKGPFDLYGYTF. CDR3 in DNA: TGTGCCAGCAGGCAAAAGGGGCCGTTCGATCTATATGGCTACACCTTC.

CDR3 in amino acids: CASSQGTNWGETQYF. For the CDR3, the DNA is TGCGCCAGCAGCCAAGGGACTAACTGGGGGGAGACCCAGTACTTC. The chain carries TRBV4-1 and TRBJ2-5; a weak D match, TRBD2 (6 bases). The CDR3 runs to 15 residues. Germline CDR1 reads MGHRA; CDR2 reads YSYEKL. Deletions cut 1 base from V and 5 bases from J, with 14 bases between.

J is TRBJ2-1 and V is TRBV7-2; TRBD1 might be the D (5 bases). Trimming took 1 base from V and 7 from J, leaving 11 bases between them. The CDR3 is 14 residues long. Per germline, CDR1 SGHTA and CDR2 FQGNSA. In nucleotides, the CDR3 is TGTGCCAGCAGCTTAGTGGGGCCCTGGAATGAGCAGTTCTTC. Translation: CASSLVGPWNEQFF.

This clone came up a few times. The J gene is TRBJ1-2, the V gene TRBV7-9, with 8 bases lining up with TRBD1. The J segment lost 2 bases and the V segment lost 2 bases, leaving 7 bases of the junction unmatched. The germline CDR1 and CDR2 sequences are SEHNR and FQNEAQ (reference sequence). This CDR3 contains 16 residues. This chain's CDR3 is CASSLRQGAANYGYTF. CDR3 coding DNA: TGTGCCAGCAGCTTACGCCAGGGGGCAGCGAACTATGGCTACACCTTC.

This chain connects TRBV11-3 to TRBJ1-3; a weak D match, TRBD1 (6 bases). Trimming took off 6 bases at V and 0 bases at J, with 12 bases between the two ends. The length of the CDR3 is 15 residues. Germline V CDR1 and CDR2: SGHNT, YENEEA. The CDR3 spells CASSSDRTSGNTIYF. The CDR3 nucleotides read TGTGCCAGCAGTAGCGACAGGACCTCTGGAAACACCATATATTTT.

J is TRBJ2-7 and V is TRBV28; 10 bases are shared with TRBD1. Germline CDR1 reads MDHEN; CDR2 reads SYDVKM. The CDR3 has 15 residues. The V segment lost 6 bases and the J segment 3 bases; nucleotides outside the gene matches: 8. CDR3 region: CASRKDRGFLYEQYF. The CDR3 DNA reads as TGTGCCAGCAGGAAGGACAGGGGGTTCCTCTACGAGCAGTACTTC. Combining the CDR3 with reference TRBV28 and TRBJ2-7 gives the whole variable domain DVKVTQSSRYLVKRTGEKVFLECVQDMDHENMFWYRQDPGLGLRLIYFSYDVKMKEKGDIPEGYSVSREKKERFSLILESASTNQTSMYLCASRKDRGFLYEQYFGPGTRLTVT.

This clone was seen just once. The chain couples TRBV11-2 to TRBJ1-1, with D possibly being TRBD1 (6 bases). V was pared by 5 bases and J by 3 bases, with 10 bases between. Germline V gives CDR1 SGHAT, CDR2 FQNNGV. This CDR3 contains 13 residues. In DNA, the CDR3 is TGTGCCAGCAGCAAAGACAGGTACACTGAAGCTTTCTTT. Its protein is CASSKDRYTEAFF.

As to this clone: Other nucleotide sequences in the sample specify the same CDR3. The chain links TRBV30 to TRBJ2-1; no reliable D call. This CDR3 has 11 amino acids. CDR1 and CDR2 from the germline V gene are GTSNPN and SVGIG (reference sequence). V lost 2 bases and J lost 7, with 6 bases in between. The CDR3 spells CAWSPSNEQFF. The CDR3 DNA is TGTGCCTGGAGTCCAAGTAATGAGCAGTTCTTC.